These 5 T cell receptor beta chains originate from one sample sequenced in a study of post-analysis software for immune sequencing data. Their antigen targets remain unknown. TCR beta cDNA libraries included unique molecular identifiers. TCRdb redid the calling of the PCR reads with MiXCR, one entry per CDR3 protein. The repertoire has under 650,000 distinct CDR3 sequences, about 40% of them found once; the top ten carry under 2%. Study outcomes and limitations: When patients were compared with controls, about five TRBV segments were more frequent, TRBV5-6, TRBV5-1 and TRBV20-1 among them.

What was sequenced was blood. These receptors originate from a girl aged 5 to 17 with multiple sclerosis.

The chain joins TRBV10-1 to TRBJ2-2; 10 nucleotides match TRBD2. The length of the CDR3 is 16 residues. After removal of 4 bases from V and 6 bases from J, the junction contained 8 bases not matched to a gene. Per the germline V gene, CDR1 is WNHNN and CDR2 is SYGVQD (reference sequence). The CDR3 DNA reads TGCGCCAGCAGTGGTGGCGCGACTAGCGGGCCCGGGGAGCTGTTTTTT. Protein product: CASSGGATSGPGELFF.

The chain couples TRBV12-3 or TRBV12-4 to TRBJ2-1; D may be TRBD1 (5 bases). CDR3 size: 11 residues. V was cut by 7 bases and J by 9 bases, with 10 bases left in between. CDR3 protein: CASTQGREQFF. In DNA form, the CDR3 reads TGTGCCAGCACCCAGGGCCGTGAGCAGTTCTTC.

This clonotype showed up just a few times. The CDR3: CASSLVSSSGYEQYF. CDR3 coding DNA: TGCGCCAGCAGCTTGGTATCGAGCTCGGGCTACGAGCAGTACTTC. J is TRBJ2-7 and V is TRBV5-1; D is unclear. With 0 bases removed from V and 3 bases from J, the gap between germline ends came to 13 bases. CDR1 is SGHRS, CDR2 YFSETQ, per germline. The CDR3 runs 15 residues.

This clonotype was observed once. This rearrangement joins TRBV29-1 to TRBJ2-7; TRBD1 agrees at 9 bases. Germline values: CDR1 SQVTM, CDR2 ANQGSEA. The CDR3 is 13 amino acids. Trimming took 7 bases from V and 6 from J; bases not matched to a gene: 10. The CDR3 sequence is CSAKEQGAGEQYF. CDR3 coding DNA: TGCAGCGCGAAAGAACAGGGGGCTGGCGAGCAGTACTTC.

The chain employs TRBV10-3 and TRBJ2-7, with 10 bases that match TRBD1. The V and J ends lost 8 bases and 5 bases, in that order; junction bases with no gene match: 6. The germline CDR1 and CDR2 sequences are ENHRY and SYGVKD. The CDR3 loop spans 13 amino acids. The CDR3 protein is CAIGAGTGDEQYF. CDR3 bases: TGTGCCATCGGTGCGGGGACAGGGGACGAGCAGTACTTC.